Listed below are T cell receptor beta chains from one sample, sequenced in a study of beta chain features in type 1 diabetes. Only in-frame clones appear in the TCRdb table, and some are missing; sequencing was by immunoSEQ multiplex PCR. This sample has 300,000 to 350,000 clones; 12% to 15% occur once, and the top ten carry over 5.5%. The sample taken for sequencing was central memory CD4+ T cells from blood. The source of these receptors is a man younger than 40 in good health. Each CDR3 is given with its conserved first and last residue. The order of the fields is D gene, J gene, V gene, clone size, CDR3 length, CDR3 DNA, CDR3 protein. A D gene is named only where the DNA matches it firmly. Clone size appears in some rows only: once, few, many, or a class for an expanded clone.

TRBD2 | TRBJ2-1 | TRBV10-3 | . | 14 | TGTGCCATCATGCCGGGACTAGGCGGCAATGAGCAGTTCTTC | CAIMPGLGGNEQFF
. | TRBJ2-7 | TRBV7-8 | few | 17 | TGTGCCAGCAGCTTAGCGGGACACCCCCGGGTTCCCTACGAGCAGTACTTC | CASSLAGHPRVPYEQYF
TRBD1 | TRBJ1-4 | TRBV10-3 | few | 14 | TGTGCCATCAGGGGGGACAGGGACAATGAAAAACTGTTTTTT | CAIRGDRDNEKLFF
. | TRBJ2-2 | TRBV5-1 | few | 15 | TGCGCCAGCAGCTCGAGGACAACGAACACCGGGGAGCTGTTTTTT | CASSSRTTNTGELFF
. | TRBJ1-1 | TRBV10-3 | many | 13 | TGTGCCATCAGGAAAAGGGTGAACACTGAAGCTTTCTTT | CAIRKRVNTEAFF
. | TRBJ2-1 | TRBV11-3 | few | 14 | TGTGCCAGCAGCTTAGGTCCGGGAGTCAATGAGCAGTTCTTC | CASSLGPGVNEQFF
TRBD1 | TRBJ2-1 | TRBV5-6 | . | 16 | TGTGCCAGCAGTTACCCGGACAGGGGTGGGTACAATGAGCAGTTCTTC | CASSYPDRGGYNEQFF
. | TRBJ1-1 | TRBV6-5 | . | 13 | TGTGCCAGCAATAGCGCAAGGAACACTGAAGCTTTCTTT | CASNSARNTEAFF
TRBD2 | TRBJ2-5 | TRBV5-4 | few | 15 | TGTGCCAGCAGCTTTGAGCGGGGGTTTCAAGAGACCCAGTACTTC | CASSFERGFQETQYF
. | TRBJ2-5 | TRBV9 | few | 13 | TGTGCCAGCAGCGTTTCACAGGGAGAGACCCAGTACTTC | CASSVSQGETQYF
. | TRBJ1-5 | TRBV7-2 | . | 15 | TGTGCCAGCAGCCCCAGTCCGGCGAGGAATCAGCCCCAGCATTTT | CASSPSPARNQPQHF
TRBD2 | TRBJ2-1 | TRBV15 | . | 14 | TGTGCCACCAGCAGAGGACTAGCGCACAATGAGCAGTTCTTC | CATSRGLAHNEQFF
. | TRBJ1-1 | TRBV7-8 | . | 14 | TGTGCCAGCAGCCCCCAAGGGACTTTAGTTGGGGCTTTCTTT | CASSPQGTLVGAFF
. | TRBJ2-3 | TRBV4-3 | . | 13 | TGCGCCAGCAGCCCAAACCACCTAGATACGCAGTATTTT | CASSPNHLDTQYF
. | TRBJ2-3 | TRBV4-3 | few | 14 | TGCGCCAGCAGCCAAAGCCTGGTGGGGGGTTCGCAGTATTTT | CASSQSLVGGSQYF
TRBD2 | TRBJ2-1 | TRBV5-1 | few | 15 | TGCGCCAGCAGCTTGGGCTCTAGCGGGGGCAATGAGCAGTTCTTC | CASSLGSSGGNEQFF
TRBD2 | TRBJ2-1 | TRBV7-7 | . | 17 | TGTGCGAGCAGCCGCGGGTGCTCCGGGGGGGCTAAAGAGACCCAGTTCTTC | CASSRGCSGGAKETQFF
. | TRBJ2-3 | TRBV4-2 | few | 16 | TGTGCCAGCAGCCAAATTGCGGGGGCCAACACAGATACGCAGTATTTT | CASSQIAGANTDTQYF
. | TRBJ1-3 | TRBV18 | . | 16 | TGTGCCAGCTCACCGTACACTGGGGGCTCTGGAAACACCATATATTTT | CASSPYTGGSGNTIYF
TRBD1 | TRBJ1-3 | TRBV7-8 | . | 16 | TGTGCCAGCAGCCCGGGGGACAGGGGGCGAGGAAACACCATATATTTT | CASSPGDRGRGNTIYF
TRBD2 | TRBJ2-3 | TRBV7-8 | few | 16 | TGTGCCAGCAGCTTAGTACTAGCGACTTCCACAGATACGCAGTATTTT | CASSLVLATSTDTQYF
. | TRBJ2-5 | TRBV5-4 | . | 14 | TGTGCCAGCAGCTTGGATTCTCAGGGGGGGACCCAGTACTTC | CASSLDSQGGTQYF
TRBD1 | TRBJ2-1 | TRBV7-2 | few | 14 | TGTGCCAGCAGTCCCTTCGACAGGGCCAATGAGCAGTTCTTC | CASSPFDRANEQFF
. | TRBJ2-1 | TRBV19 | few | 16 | TGTGCCAGTAGTATAGCAACACCTAGAACGTACAATGAGCAGTTCTTC | CASSIATPRTYNEQFF
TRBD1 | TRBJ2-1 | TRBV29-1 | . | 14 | TGCAGCGTGATGGGACAGGGCTCCTACAATGAGCAGTTCTTC | CSVMGQGSYNEQFF
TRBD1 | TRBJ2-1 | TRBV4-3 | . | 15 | TGCGCCAGCAGCCCCAGGGGGCTGCCCTACAATGAGCAGTTCTTC | CASSPRGLPYNEQFF
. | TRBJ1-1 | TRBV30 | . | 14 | TGTGCCTGGGTGGGGTCCTTCATGAACACTGAAGCTTTCTTT | CAWVGSFMNTEAFF
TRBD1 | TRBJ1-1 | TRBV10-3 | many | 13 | TGTGCCATCAGCTCAGGACAGGAGACTGAAGCTTTCTTT | CAISSGQETEAFF
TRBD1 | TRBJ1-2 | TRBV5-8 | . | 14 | TGTGCCAGCAGCCCACGACAGGGTAACTATGGCTACACCTTC | CASSPRQGNYGYTF
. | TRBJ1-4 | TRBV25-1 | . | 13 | TGTGCCAGCATATCCGGAACCACTGAAAAACTGTTTTTT | CASISGTTEKLFF
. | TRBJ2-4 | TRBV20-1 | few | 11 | TGCAGTGCTCTTGTGGAAAACATTCAGTACTTC | CSALVENIQYF
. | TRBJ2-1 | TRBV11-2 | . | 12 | TGTGCCAGCAGCTTTTGGAGTGATGAGCAGTTCTTC | CASSFWSDEQFF
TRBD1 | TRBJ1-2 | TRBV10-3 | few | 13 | TGTGCCATCAGCGACGGACAGGGCGATGGCTACACCTTC | CAISDGQGDGYTF
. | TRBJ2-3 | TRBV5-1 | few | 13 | TGCGCCAGCAGCTTGGCCCGCACAGATACGCAGTATTTT | CASSLARTDTQYF
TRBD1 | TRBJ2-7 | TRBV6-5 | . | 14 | TGTGCCAGCAGTTACAGGGGACAGGTGGGCGAGCAGTACTTC | CASSYRGQVGEQYF
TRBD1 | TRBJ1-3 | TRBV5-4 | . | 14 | TGTGCCAGCAGCTGGGACAGCTCTGGAAACACCATATATTTT | CASSWDSSGNTIYF
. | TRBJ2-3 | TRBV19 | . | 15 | TGTGCCAGTAGTATGGAGCGTCGGGGGCCAGATACGCAGTATTTT | CASSMERRGPDTQYF
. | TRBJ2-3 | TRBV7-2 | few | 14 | TGTGCCAGCAGCTTACGCAGGAGCACAGATACGCAGTATTTT | CASSLRRSTDTQYF
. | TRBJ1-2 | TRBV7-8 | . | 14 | TGTGCCAGCAGCTTAGTTGAGGGGTTGGATGGCTACACCTTC | CASSLVEGLDGYTF
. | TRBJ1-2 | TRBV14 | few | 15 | TGTGCCAGCAGGCACCGACAGCCGTCTAACTATGGCTACACCTTC | CASRHRQPSNYGYTF
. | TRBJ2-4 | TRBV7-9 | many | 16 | TGTGCCAGCAGCTTAGTCCGGGGGCTCCGAGTCCAGATTCAGTACTTC | CASSLVRGLRVQIQYF
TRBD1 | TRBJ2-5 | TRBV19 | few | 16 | TGTGCCAGTAGTGCGCCGGGACAGGGGGCGGAGGTGACCCAGTACTTC | CASSAPGQGAEVTQYF